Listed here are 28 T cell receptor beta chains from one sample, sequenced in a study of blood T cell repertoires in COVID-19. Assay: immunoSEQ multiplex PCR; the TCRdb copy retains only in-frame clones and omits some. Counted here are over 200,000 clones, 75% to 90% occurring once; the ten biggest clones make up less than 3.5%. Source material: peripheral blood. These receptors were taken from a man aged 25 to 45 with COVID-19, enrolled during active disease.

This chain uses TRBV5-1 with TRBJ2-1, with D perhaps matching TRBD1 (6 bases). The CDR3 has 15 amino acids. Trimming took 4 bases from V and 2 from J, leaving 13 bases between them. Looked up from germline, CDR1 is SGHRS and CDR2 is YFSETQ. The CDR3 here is CASSPDSAAYNEQFF. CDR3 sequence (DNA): TGCGCCAGCAGCCCGGACAGCGCAGCCTACAATGAGCAGTTCTTC.

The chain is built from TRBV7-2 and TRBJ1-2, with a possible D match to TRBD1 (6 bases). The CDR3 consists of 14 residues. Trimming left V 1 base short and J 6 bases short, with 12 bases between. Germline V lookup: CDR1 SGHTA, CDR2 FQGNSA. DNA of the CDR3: TGTGCCAGCAGCTTAGATCAGGGGTACGATGGCTACACCTTC. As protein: CASSLDQGYDGYTF.

CDR3 sequence reads: CASSLDLNYGYTF. The CDR3 DNA reads TGTGCCAGCAGTTTAGACCTAAACTATGGCTACACCTTC. The rearrangement joins TRBV12-3 or TRBV12-4 to TRBJ1-2; D not resolved. This CDR3 has 13 residues. Trimming shortened V by 1 base and J by 2 bases, and 5 bases separated the two germline ends.

DNA for the CDR3: TGCGCCAGCAGCCCGGAGGGGGGGATCTACGAGCAGTACTTC. This sequence encodes CASSPEGGIYEQYF. The gene calls are TRBV5-1 and TRBJ2-7; a possible D gene is TRBD2 (7 bases). CDR1 SGHRS and CDR2 YFSETQ come from the germline V gene. This CDR3 is 14 amino acids long. The V end lost 4 bases, the J end lost 3 bases, and 14 bases lay between the germline ends.

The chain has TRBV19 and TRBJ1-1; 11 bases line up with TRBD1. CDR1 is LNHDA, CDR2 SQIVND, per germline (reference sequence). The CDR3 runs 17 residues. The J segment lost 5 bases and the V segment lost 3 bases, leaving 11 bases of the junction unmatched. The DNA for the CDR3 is TGTGCCAGTAGTATTCAGGGACAGGGGGTCGAGAATACTGAAGCTTTCTTT. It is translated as CASSIQGQGVENTEAFF. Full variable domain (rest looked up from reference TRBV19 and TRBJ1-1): DGGITQSPKYLFRKEGQNVTLSCEQNLNHDAMYWYRQDPGQGLRLIYYSQIVNDFQKGDIAEGYSVSREKKESFPLTVTSAQKNPTAFYLCASSIQGQGVENTEAFFGQGTRLTVV.

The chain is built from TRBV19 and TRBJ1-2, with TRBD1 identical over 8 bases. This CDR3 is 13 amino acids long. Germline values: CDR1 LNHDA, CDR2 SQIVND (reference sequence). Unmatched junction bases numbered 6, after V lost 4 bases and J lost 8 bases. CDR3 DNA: TGTGCCAGTAGTACTCCAGGACAGGGAGGCTACACCTTC. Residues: CASSTPGQGGYTF. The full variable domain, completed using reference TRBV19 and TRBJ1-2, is DGGITQSPKYLFRKEGQNVTLSCEQNLNHDAMYWYRQDPGQGLRLIYYSQIVNDFQKGDIAEGYSVSREKKESFPLTVTSAQKNPTAFYLCASSTPGQGGYTFGSGTRLTVV.

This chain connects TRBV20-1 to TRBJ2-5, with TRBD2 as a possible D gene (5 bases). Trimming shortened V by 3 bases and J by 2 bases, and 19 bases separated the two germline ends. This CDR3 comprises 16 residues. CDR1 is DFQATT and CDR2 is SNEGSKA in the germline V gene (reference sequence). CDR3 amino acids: CSASPIDYSRQETQYF. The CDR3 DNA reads TGCAGTGCTAGTCCTATTGACTATTCTCGTCAAGAGACCCAGTACTTC.

The CDR3 protein is CASSGGLAGPLNEQFF. CDR3 coding DNA: TGTGCCAGCAGCGGGGGACTAGCGGGGCCCTTAAATGAGCAGTTCTTC. The rearrangement joins TRBV9 to TRBJ2-1, with 13 nucleotides matching TRBD2. Trimming removed 3 bases from V and 7 bases from J; junction bases left unmatched: 7. The length of the CDR3 is 16 residues. Germline V gene sequence: CDR1 SGDLS, CDR2 YYNGEE.

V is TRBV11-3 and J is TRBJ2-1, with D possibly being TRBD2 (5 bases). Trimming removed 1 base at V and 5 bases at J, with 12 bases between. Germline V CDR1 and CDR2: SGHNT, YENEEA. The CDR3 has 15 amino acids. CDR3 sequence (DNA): TGTGCCAGCAGCTTAGGCTCTACCGGGAACAATGAGCAGTTCTTC. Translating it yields CASSLGSTGNNEQFF.

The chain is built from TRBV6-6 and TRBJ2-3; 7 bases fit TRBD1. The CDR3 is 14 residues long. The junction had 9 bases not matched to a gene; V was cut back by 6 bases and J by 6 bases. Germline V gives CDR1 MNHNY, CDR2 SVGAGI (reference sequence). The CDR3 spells CASRIGGAADTQYF. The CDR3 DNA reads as TGTGCCAGCAGGATAGGGGGCGCGGCGGATACGCAGTATTTT.

CDR3 DNA: TGCGCCAGCAGCTCCTTTCCGACAGGGGGTGGCAACACCATATATTTT. It codes for CASSSFPTGGGNTIYF. This rearrangement joins TRBV5-1 to TRBJ1-3; 9 bases agree with TRBD1. This CDR3 region has 16 residues. Germline V gene sequence: CDR1 SGHRS, CDR2 YFSETQ. V shed 3 bases, J shed 7 bases, and the junction held 11 bases outside the gene matches.

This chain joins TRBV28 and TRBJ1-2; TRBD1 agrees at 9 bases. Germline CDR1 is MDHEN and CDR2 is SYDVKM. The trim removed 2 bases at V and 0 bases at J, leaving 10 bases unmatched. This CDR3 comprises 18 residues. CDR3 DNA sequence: TGTGCCAGCAGTTTACCCCTAATCACAGGGGGCCCTAACTATGGCTACACCTTC. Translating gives CASSLPLITGGPNYGYTF.

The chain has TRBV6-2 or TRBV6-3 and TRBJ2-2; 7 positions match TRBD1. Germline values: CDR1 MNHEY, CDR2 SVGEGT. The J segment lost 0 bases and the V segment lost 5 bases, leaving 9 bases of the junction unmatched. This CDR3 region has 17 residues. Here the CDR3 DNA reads TGTGCCAGCAGTGACCATCCCGGGACAGCGAACACCGGGGAGCTGTTTTTT. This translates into CASSDHPGTANTGELFF.

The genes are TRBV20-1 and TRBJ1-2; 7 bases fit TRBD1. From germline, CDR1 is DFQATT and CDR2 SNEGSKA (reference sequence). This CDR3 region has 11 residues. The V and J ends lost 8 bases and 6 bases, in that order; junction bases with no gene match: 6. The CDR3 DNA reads TGCAGTTCAGAGAGGGGGCATGGCTACACCTTC. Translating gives CSSERGHGYTF.

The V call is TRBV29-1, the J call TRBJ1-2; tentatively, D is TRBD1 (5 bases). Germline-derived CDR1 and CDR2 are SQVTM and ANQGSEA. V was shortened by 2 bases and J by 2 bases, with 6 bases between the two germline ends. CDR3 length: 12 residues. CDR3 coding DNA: TGCAGCGTTGAATCAGGGAACTATGGCTACACCTTC. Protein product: CSVESGNYGYTF.

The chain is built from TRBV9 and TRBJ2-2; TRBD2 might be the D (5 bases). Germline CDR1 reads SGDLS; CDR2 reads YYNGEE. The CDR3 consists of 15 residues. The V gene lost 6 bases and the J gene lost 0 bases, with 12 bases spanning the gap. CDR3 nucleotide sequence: TGTGCCAGCAATAGCGTAAATTCGAACACCGGGGAGCTGTTTTTT. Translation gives CASNSVNSNTGELFF. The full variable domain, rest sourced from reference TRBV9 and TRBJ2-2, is DSGVTQTPKHLITATGQRVTLRCSPRSGDLSVYWYQQSLDQGLQFLIQYYNGEERAKGNILERFSAQQFPDLHSELNLSSLELGDSALYFCASNSVNSNTGELFFGEGSRLTVL.

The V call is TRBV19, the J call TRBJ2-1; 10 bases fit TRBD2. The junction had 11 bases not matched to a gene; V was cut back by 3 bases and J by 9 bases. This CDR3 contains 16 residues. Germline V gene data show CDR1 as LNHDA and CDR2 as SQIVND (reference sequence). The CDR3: CASSILGTSVSSEQFF. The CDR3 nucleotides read TGTGCCAGTAGTATCCTAGGGACTAGCGTATCATCTGAGCAGTTCTTC.

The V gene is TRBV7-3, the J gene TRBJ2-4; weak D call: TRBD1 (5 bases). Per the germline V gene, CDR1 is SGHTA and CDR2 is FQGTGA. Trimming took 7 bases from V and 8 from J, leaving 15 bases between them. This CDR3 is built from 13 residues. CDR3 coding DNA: TGTGCCAGCAACGCAGGGCCGTTGGACATTCAGTACTTC. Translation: CASNAGPLDIQYF.

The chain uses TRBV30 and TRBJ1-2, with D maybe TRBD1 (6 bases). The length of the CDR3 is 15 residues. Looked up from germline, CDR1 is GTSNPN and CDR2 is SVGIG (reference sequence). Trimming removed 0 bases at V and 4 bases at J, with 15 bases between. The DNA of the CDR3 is TGTGCCTGGAGTGTATGGGGGGGCGAGGGCTATGGCTACACCTTC. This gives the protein CAWSVWGGEGYGYTF.

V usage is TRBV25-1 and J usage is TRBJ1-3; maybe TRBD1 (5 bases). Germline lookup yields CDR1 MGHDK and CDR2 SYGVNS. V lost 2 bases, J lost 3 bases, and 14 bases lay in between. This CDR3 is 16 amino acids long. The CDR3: CASSEIGGRSGNTIYF. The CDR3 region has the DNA TGTGCCAGCAGTGAAATCGGGGGGAGAAGTGGAAACACCATATATTTT.

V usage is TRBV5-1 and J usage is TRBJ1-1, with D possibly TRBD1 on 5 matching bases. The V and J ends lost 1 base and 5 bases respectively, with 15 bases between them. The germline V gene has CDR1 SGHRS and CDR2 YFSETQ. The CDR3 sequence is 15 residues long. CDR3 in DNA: TGCGCCAGCAGCTTGTCCGGGGACGGGGGGACTGAAGCTTTCTTT. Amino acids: CASSLSGDGGTEAFF.

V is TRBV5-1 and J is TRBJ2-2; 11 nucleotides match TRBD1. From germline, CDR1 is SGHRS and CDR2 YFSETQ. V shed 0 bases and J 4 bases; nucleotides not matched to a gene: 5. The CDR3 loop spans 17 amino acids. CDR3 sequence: CASSLAGQGAGTGELFF. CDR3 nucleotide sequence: TGCGCCAGCAGCTTGGCCGGACAGGGGGCCGGCACCGGGGAGCTGTTTTTT.

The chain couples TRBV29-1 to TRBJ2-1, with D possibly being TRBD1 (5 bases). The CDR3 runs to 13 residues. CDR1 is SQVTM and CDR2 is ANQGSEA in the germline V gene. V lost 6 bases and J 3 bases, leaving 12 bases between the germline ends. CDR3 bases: TGCAGCGTGGACCAAAGGGGCTACAATGAGCAGTTCTTC. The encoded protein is CSVDQRGYNEQFF.

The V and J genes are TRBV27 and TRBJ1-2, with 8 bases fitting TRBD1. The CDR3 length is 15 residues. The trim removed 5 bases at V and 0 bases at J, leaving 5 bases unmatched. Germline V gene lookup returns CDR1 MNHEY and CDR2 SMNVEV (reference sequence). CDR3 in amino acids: CASSPGTGSNYGYTF. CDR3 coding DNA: TGTGCCAGCAGTCCCGGGACAGGCTCTAACTATGGCTACACCTTC.

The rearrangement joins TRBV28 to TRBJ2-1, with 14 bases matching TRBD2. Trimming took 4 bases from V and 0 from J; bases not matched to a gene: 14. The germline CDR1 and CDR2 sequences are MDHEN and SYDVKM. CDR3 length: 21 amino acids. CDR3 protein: CASSSPRLAGGPTHSYNEQFF. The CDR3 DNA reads TGTGCCAGCAGTTCTCCCCGACTAGCGGGGGGGCCGACCCACTCCTACAATGAGCAGTTCTTC.

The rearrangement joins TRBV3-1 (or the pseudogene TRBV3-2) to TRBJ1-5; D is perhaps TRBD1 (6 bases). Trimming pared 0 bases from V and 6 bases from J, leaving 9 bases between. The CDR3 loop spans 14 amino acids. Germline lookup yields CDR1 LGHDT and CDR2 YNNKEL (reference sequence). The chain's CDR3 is CASSQDRGGQPQHF. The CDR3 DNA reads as TGTGCCAGCAGCCAAGACAGGGGCGGTCAGCCCCAGCATTTT.

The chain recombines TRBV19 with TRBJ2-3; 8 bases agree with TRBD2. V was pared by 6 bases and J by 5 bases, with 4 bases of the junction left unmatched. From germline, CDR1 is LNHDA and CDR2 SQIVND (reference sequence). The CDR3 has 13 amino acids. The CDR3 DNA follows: TGTGCCAGTAGCACTAGCGGCGTAGATACGCAGTATTTT. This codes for CASSTSGVDTQYF.

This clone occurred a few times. The CDR3 loop is CASSFSGTSNTEAFF. In DNA form, the CDR3 reads TGTGCCAGCAGCTTCTCCGGGACATCGAACACTGAAGCTTTCTTT. The rearrangement links TRBV7-9 to TRBJ1-1, with D maybe TRBD1 (6 bases). Looked up from germline, CDR1 is SEHNR and CDR2 is FQNEAQ (reference sequence). This CDR3 is 15 amino acids long. The germline V and J ends were trimmed by 3 bases and 1 base, with 12 bases remaining between them.